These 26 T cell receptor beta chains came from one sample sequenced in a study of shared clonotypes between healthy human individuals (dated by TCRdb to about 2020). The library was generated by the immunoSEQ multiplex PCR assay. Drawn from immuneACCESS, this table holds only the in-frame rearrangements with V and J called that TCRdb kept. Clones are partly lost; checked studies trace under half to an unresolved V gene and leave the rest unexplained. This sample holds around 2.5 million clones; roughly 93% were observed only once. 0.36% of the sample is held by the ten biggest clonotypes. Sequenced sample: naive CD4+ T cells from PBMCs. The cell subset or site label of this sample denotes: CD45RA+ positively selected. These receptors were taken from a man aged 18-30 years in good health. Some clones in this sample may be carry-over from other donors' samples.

The CDR3 DNA sequence: TGTGCCAGCGGCTGGGGGATCTACAATGAGCAGTTCTTC. Residues: CASGWGIYNEQFF. The chain is built from TRBV14 and TRBJ2-1, with D perhaps being TRBD1 or TRBD2 (5 bases each). Trimming cost V 8 bases and J 3 bases, with 11 bases left between them. Germline CDR1 SGHDN, CDR2 FVKESK. The length of the CDR3 is 13 residues.

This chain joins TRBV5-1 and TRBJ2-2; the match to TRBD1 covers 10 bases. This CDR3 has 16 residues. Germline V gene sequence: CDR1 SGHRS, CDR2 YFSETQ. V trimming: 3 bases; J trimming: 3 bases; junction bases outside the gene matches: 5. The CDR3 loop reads CASSWRGQGYTGELFF. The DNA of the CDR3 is TGCGCCAGCAGCTGGCGGGGACAGGGGTACACCGGGGAGCTGTTTTTT.

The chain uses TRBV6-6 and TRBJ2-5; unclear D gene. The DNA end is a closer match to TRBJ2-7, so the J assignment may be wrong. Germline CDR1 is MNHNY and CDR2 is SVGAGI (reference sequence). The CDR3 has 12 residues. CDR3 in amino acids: CASSYSSYEQYF. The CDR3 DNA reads TGTGCCAGCAGTTATAGCTCCTACGAGCAGTACTTC.

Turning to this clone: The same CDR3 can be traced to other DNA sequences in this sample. The CDR3 sequence: CASSFRSYNEQFF. CDR3 DNA: TGTGCCAGCAGCTTTCGATCCTACAATGAGCAGTTCTTC. The genes are TRBV7-9 and TRBJ2-1; D gene unclear. This CDR3 has 13 amino acids. Trimming cost V 3 bases and J 1 base, with 4 bases left between them. Per the germline V gene, CDR1 is SEHNR and CDR2 is FQNEAQ (reference sequence).

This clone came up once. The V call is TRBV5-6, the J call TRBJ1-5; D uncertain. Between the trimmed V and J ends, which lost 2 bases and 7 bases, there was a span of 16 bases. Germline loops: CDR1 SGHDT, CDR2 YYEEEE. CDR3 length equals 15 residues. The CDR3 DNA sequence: TGTGCCAGCAGCTTCGGGGTGATCGCTTCCCAGCCCCAGCATTTT. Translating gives CASSFGVIASQPQHF.

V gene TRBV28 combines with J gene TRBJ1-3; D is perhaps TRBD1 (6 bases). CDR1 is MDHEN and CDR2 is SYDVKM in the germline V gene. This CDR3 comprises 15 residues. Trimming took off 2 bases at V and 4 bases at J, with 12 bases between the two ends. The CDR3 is CASSLAVGGGNTIYF. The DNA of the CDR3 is TGTGCCAGCAGTTTAGCCGTAGGGGGAGGAAACACCATATATTTT.

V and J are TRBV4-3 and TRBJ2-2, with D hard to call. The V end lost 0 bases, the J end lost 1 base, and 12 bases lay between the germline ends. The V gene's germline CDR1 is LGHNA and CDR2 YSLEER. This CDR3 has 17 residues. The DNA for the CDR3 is TGCGCCAGCAGCCAAGAACCCGGGCGAGGGAACACCGGGGAGCTGTTTTTT. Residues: CASSQEPGRGNTGELFF.

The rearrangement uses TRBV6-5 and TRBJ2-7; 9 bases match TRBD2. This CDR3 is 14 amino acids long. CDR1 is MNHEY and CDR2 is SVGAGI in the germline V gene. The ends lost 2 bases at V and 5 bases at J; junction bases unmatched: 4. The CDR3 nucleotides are TGTGCCAGCAGTTACCGCGCGGGAGGGAACGAGCAGTACTTC. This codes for CASSYRAGGNEQYF.

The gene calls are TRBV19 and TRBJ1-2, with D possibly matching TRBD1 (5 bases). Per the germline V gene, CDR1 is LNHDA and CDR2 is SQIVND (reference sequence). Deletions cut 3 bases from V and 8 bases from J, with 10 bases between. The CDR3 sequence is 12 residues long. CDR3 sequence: CASSIRDEGYTF. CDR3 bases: TGTGCCAGTAGTATCAGGGATGAAGGCTACACCTTC.

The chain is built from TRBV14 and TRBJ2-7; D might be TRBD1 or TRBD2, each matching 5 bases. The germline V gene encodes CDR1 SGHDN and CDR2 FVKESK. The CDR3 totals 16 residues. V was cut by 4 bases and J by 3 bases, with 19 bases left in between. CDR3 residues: CASSRKEGQGFYEQYF. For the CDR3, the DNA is TGTGCCAGCAGCCGGAAAGAGGGTCAGGGATTCTACGAGCAGTACTTC.

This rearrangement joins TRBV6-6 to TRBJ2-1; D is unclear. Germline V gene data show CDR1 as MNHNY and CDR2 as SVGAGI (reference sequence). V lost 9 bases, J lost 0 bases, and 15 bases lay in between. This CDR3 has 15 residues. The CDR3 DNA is TGTGCCAGTCCCTGGGCCACCCCCTCCTACAATGAGCAGTTCTTC. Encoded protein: CASPWATPSYNEQFF.

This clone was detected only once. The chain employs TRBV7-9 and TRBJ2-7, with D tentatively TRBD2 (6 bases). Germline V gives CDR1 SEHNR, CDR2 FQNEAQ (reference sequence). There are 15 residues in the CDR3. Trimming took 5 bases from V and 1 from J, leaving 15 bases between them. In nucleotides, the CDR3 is TGTGCCAGCAGCCCAGCGGGTTATTGGTCCTACGAGCAGTACTTC. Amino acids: CASSPAGYWSYEQYF.

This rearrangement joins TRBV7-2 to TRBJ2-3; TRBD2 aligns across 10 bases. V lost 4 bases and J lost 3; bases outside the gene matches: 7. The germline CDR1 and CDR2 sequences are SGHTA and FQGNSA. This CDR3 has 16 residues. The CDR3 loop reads CASSSYLAGVTDTQYF. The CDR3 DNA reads TGTGCCAGCAGCTCTTATCTAGCGGGAGTGACAGATACGCAGTATTTT.

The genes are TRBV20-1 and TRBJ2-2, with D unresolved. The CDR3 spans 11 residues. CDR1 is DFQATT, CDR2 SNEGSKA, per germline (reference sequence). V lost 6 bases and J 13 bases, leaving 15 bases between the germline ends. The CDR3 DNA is TGCAGTGCCCGGGCCGAGTCGGGGCTGTTTTTT. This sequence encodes CSARAESGLFF.

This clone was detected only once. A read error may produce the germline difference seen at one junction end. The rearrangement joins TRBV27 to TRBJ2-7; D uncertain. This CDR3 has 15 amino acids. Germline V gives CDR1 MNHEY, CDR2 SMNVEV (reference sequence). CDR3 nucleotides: TGTGCCAGCAGCTTTAGACCCCCGCCTGCTTACGAGCGGTACTTC. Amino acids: CASSFRPPPAYERYF.

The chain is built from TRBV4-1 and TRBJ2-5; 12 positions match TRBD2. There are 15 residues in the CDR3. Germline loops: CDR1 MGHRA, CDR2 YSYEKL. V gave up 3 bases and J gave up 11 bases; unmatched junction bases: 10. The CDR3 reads CASSHRLAGVREQYF. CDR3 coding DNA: TGCGCCAGCAGCCATCGACTAGCGGGAGTGAGGGAGCAGTACTTC.

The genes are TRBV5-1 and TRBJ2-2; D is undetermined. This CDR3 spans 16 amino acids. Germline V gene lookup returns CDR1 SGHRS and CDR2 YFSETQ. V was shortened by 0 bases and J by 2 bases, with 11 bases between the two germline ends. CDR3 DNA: TGCGCCAGCAGCTTGGGCCTAGTTTATAACACCGGGGAGCTGTTTTTT. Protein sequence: CASSLGLVYNTGELFF.

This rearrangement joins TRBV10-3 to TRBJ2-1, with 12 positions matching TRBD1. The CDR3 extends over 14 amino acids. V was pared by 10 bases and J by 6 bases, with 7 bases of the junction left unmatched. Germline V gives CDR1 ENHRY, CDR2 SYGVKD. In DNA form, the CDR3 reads TGTGCCACCGGAGGGGACAGGGGGCTCAATGAGCAGTTCTTC. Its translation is CATGGDRGLNEQFF.

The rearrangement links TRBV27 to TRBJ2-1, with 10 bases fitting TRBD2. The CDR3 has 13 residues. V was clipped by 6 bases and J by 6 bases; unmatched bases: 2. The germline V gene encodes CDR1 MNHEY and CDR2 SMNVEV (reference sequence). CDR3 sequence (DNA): TGTGCCAGCAGGCTAGCGGGAGTCAATGAGCAGTTCTTC. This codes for CASRLAGVNEQFF.

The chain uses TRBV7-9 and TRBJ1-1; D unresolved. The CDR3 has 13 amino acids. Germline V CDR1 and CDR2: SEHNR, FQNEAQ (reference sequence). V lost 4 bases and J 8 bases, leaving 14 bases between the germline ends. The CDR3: CASSSRTASEAFF. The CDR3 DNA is TGTGCCAGCAGCTCGAGGACGGCCTCGGAAGCTTTCTTT.

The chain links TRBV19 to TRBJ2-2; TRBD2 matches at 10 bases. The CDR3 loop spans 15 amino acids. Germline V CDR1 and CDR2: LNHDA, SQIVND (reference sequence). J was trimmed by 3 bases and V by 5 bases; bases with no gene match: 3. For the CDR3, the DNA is TGTGCCAGTAGTCCAGGACTAGCGGACACCGGGGAGCTGTTTTTT. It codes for CASSPGLADTGELFF.

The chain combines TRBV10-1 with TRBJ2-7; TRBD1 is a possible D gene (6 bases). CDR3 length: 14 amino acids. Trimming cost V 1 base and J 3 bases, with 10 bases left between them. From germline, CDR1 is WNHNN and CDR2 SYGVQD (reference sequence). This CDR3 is CASSEFVQGYEQYF. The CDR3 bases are TGCGCCAGCAGTGAGTTCGTACAGGGCTACGAGCAGTACTTC.

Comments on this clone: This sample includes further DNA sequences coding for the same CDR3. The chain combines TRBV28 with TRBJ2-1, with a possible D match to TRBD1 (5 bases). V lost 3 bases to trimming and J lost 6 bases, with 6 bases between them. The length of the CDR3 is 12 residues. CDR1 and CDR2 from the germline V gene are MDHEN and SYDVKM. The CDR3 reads CASSFQGNEQFF. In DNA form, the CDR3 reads TGTGCCAGCAGTTTCCAGGGCAATGAGCAGTTCTTC.

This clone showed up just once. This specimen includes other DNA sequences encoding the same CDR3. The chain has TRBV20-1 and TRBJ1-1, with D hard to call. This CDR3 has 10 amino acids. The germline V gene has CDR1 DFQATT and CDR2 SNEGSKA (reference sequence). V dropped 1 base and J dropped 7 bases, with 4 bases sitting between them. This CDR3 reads CSARGIEAFF. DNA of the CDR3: TGCAGTGCTAGAGGGATTGAAGCTTTCTTT.

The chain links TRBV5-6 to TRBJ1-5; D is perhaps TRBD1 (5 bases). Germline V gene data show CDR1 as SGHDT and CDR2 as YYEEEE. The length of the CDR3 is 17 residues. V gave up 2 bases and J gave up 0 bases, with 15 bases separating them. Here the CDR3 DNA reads TGTGCCAGCAGCTTCCGAGGACAAGCTGATAGCAATCAGCCCCAGCATTTT. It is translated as CASSFRGQADSNQPQHF.

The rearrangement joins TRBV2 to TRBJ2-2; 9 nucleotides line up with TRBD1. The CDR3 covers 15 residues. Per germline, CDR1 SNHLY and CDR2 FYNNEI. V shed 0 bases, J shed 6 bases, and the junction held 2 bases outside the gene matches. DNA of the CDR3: TGTGCCAGCAGTGAAGCCCGACAGGGGGCCGGGGAGCTGTTTTTT. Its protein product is CASSEARQGAGELFF. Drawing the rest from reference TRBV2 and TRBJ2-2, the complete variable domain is EPEVTQTPSHQVTQMGQEVILRCVPISNHLYFYWYRQILGQKVEFLVSFYNNEISEKSEIFDDQFSVERPDGSNFTLKIRSTKLEDSAMYFCASSEARQGAGELFFGEGSRLTVL.